The 5 T cell receptor beta chains in this list originate from one sample, sequenced in a study of T cells in Graves' hyperthyroidism and ophthalmopathy. Researchers amplified the TCR beta CDR3 regions from RNA transcripts. The HTBI set primed first-round TCR CDR3 RT-PCR. TCRdb reprocessed the multiplex PCR reads with MiXCR, giving one entry per CDR3 protein. Found here are 360,000 or so distinct CDR3 sequences, about 16% of them singletons; the top ten hold roughly 19%. Sequenced sample: blood. These receptors all come from a woman aged 60-75 years with Graves' ophthalmopathy.

This clonotype was detected ten times or more. V gene TRBV3-1 combines with J gene TRBJ2-7; D unresolved. The V gene's germline CDR1 is LGHDT and CDR2 YNNKEL (reference sequence). The CDR3 sequence is 12 residues long. V was cut by 3 bases and J by 9 bases, with 12 bases left in between. This CDR3 is CASSQRPGGQYF. Written as DNA, the CDR3 is TGTGCCAGCAGCCAGCGTCCAGGCGGGCAGTACTTC.

This clonotype was seen at least ten times. V and J are TRBV29-1 and TRBJ2-7; the D is unclear. CDR3 length equals 12 residues. Germline V gives CDR1 SQVTM, CDR2 ANQGSEA. The germline V and J ends were trimmed by 6 bases and 0 bases, with 9 bases remaining between them. The CDR3 DNA reads as TGCAGCGTAACAGCAAGCTCCTACGAGCAGTACTTC. Protein sequence: CSVTASSYEQYF.

For this clonotype: A much more abundant neighbour one base away suggests this may be a read error. The limits of the CDR3 on the DNA are not certain, so only TCRdb's listed CDR3 is given. V and J are TRBV25-1 and TRBJ2-5; the table's D gene call, TRBD2, was not cross checked with the DNA. The CDR3 length is 17 residues, termini included. Germline V gives CDR1 MGHDK, CDR2 SYGVNS. The CDR3 here is CASSEYLLVAPGATRYF.

About this clonotype itself: A read error is likely, as this CDR3 ends without the conserved phenylalanine or tryptophan. This CDR3 reads CASSLRYEQYL. In nucleotides, the CDR3 is TGTGCCAGCAGCCTCAGGTACGAGCAGTACCTC. The chain has TRBV28 and TRBJ2-7; D is ambiguous. Trimming removed 6 bases from V and 4 bases from J, with 7 bases in between. The CDR3 is 11 residues long. Germline V lookup: CDR1 MDHEN, CDR2 SYDVKM.

This clonotype was recorded at least ten times. J is TRBJ2-1 and V is TRBV5-5; 9 bases line up with TRBD2. With V trimmed by 7 bases and J by 2 bases, 4 bases remained unmatched. This CDR3 comprises 14 residues. Germline V lookup: CDR1 SGHKS, CDR2 YYEKEE (reference sequence). CDR3 protein: CASERLAAYNEQFF. CDR3 bases: TGTGCCAGCGAACGACTAGCGGCCTACAATGAGCAGTTCTTC.